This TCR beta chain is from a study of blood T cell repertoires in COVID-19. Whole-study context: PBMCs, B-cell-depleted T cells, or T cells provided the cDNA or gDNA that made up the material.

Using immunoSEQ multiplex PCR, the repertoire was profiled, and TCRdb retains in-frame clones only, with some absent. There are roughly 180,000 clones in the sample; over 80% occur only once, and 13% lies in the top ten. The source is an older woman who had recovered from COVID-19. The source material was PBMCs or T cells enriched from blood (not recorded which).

This CDR3 reads CASSVFGRHTDTQYF. In DNA, the CDR3 is TGTGCCAGCAGTGTCTTTGGCAGGCACACAGATACGCAGTATTTT. The chain uses TRBV2 and TRBJ2-3; D is unresolved. CDR3 length: 15 residues. Germline V gene lookup returns CDR1 SNHLY and CDR2 FYNNEI. V was trimmed by 4 bases and J by 2 bases, leaving 13 bases between them.